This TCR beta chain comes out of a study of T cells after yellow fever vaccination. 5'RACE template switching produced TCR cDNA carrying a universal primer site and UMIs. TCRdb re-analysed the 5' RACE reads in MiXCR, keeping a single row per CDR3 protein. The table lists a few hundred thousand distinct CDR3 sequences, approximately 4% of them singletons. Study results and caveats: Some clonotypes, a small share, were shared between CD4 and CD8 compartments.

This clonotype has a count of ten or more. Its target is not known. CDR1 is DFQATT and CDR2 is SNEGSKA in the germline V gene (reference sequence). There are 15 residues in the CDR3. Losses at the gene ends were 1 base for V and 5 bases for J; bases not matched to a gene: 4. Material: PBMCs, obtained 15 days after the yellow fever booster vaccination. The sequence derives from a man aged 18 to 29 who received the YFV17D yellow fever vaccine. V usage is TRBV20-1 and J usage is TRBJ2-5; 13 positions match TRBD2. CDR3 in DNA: TGCAGTGCTAGAGGGACTAGCGGGGGCGGGGAGACCCAGTACTTC. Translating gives CSARGTSGGGETQYF.